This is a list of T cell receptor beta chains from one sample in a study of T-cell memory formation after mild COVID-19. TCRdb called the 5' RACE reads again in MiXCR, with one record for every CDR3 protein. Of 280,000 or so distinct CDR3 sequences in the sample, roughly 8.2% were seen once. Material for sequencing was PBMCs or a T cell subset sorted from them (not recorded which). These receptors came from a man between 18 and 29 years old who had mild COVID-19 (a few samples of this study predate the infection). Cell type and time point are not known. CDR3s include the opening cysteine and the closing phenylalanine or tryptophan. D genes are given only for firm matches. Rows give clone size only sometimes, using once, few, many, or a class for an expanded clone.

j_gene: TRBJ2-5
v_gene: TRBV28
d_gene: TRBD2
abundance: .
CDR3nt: TGTGCCAGCAGCAGCGGGATAAAAGAGACCCAGTACTTC
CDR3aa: CASSSGIKETQYF

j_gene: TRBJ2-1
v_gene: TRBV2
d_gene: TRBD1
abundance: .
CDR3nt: TGTGCCAGCAGGTTTAAAATCCGGGACAGGGGGCGACGAGAGCAGTTCTTC
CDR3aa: CASRFKIRDRGRREQFF

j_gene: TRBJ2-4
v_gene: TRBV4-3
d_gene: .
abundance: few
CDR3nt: TGCGCCAGCAGCCAAGCTCTCCAGCTAGCCAAAAACATTCAGTACTTC
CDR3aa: CASSQALQLAKNIQYF

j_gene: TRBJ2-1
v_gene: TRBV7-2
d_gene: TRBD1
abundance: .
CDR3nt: TGTGCCAGCACAAGAACCGGGACAGGGGCTTACAATGAGCAGTTCTTC
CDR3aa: CASTRTGTGAYNEQFF

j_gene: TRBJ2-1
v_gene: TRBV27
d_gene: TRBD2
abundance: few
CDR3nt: TGTGCCAGCGGAACTAGCGGGGGGGCCGTTGAGCAGTTCTTC
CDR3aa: CASGTSGGAVEQFF

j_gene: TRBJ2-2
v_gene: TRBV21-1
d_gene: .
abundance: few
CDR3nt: TGTGCCAGCAGCAAAGTCCCGACAGTGGACACCGGGGAGCTGTTTTTT
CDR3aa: CASSKVPTVDTGELFF

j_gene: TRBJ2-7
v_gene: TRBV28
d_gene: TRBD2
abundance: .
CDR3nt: TGTGCCAGCAGTCCGGGACTAAACTACGAGCAGTACTTC
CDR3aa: CASSPGLNYEQYF

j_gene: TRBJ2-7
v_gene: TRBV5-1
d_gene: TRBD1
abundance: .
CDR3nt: TGCGCCAGCAGCTTGGCCTCAGGGGGCGGAATCCACGAGCAGTACTTC
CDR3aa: CASSLASGGGIHEQYF

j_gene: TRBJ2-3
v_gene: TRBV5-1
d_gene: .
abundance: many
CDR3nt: TGCGCCAGCAGTCTCAACCGAGGCCCAGATACGCAGTATTTT
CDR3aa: CASSLNRGPDTQYF

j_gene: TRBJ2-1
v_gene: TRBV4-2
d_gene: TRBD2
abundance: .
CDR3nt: TGTGCCAGCAGCCAAGATCGCGGGGGGGCCTACAATGAGCAGTTCTTC
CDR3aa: CASSQDRGGAYNEQFF

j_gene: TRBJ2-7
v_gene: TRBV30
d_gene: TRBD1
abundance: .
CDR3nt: TGTGCCTGGAGTCGACAGGGAAGTAACGAGCAGTACTTC
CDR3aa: CAWSRQGSNEQYF